This TCR beta chain derives from a study of graft-versus-host responses after intestinal transplantation. Across the study: The transplants performed in recipients were multivisceral, liver-intestinal, or isolated intestinal. The recipients all started with anti-thymocyte globulin induction and then took tacrolimus and steroids for 2 to 3 years.

Turning to this clone: Its antigen is undetermined.

General study points: In recipient marrow, GvH clones were found, and some appeared first in ileum or blood. Graft-donor T cell macrochimerism coincided with high graft-versus-host to host-versus-graft clonal ratios in allografts.

TCRdb's table, derived via immunoSEQ multiplex PCR, lists solely in-frame clones and lacks some. The data hold over a thousand clones, with around three quarters observed a single time. Processed graft tissue released its intraepithelial and lamina propria lymphocytes. CDR1 is WNHNN, CDR2 SYGVQD, per germline (reference sequence). The junction had 5 bases not matched to a gene; V was cut back by 4 bases and J by 0 bases. The CDR3 has 16 residues. The source was ileum tissue, collected 7 days after intestinal transplantation. This receptor was identified in a human patient who received an intestinal transplant, so some T cells may come from the graft donor. The chain uses TRBV10-1 and TRBJ2-3; 9 bases map to TRBD2. The CDR3 nucleotides are TGCGCCAGCAGTGGTCAGCGGGGGGCCAGCACAGATACGCAGTATTTT. Its protein product is CASSGQRGASTDTQYF.